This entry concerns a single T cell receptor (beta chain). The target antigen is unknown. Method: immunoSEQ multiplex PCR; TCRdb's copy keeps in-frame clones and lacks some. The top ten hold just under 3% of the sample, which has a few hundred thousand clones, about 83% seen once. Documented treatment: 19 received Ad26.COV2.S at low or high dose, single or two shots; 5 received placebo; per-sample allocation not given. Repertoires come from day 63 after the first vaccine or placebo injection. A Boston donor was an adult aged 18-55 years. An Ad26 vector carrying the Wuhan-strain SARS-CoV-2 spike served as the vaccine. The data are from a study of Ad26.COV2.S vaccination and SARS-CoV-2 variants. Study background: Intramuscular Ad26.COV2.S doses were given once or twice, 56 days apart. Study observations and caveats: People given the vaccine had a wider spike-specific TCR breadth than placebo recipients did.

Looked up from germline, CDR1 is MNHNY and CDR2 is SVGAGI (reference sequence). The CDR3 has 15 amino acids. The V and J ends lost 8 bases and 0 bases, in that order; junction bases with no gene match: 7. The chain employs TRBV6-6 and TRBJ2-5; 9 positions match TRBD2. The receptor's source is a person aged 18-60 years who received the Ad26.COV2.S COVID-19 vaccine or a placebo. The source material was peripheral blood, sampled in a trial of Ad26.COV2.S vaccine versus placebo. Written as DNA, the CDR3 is TGTGCCAGCCGTTCAACTAGCGGGTACCAAGAGACCCAGTACTTC. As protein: CASRSTSGYQETQYF.